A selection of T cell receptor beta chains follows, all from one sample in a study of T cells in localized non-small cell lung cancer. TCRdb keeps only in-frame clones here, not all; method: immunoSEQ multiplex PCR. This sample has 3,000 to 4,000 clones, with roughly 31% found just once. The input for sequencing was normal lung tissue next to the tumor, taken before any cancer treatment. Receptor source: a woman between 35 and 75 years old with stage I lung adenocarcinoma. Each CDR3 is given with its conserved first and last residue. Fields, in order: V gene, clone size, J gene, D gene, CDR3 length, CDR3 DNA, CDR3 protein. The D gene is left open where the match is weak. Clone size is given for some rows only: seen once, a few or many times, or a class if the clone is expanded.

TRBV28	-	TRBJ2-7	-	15	TGTGCCAGCAGTTTATCTATGTCGGGGTCCTACGAGCAGTACTTC	CASSLSMSGSYEQYF
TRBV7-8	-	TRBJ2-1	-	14	TGTGCCATGTCCGGAGGATCTCGGAGCGATGAGCAGTTCTTC	CAMSGGSRSDEQFF
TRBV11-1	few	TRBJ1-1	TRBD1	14	TGTGCCAGCAGCACGACAGGGGGCTTAACTGAAGCTTTCTTT	CASSTTGGLTEAFF
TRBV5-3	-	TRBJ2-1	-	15	TGTGCCAGAAGCTTGGGGATAGAGGGTAAAAATGAGCAGTTCTTC	CARSLGIEGKNEQFF
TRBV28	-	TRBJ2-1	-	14	TGTGCCAGCAGTTCCGACAGGATCCACAATGAGCAGTTCTTC	CASSSDRIHNEQFF
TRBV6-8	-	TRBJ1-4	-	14	TGTGCCAGCAGTTACCGGCGGACTAATGAAAAACTGTTTTTT	CASSYRRTNEKLFF
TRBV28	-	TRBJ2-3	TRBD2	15	TGTGCCAGCAGCCCGAGCGGGAGGGCGCCAGATACGCAGTATTTT	CASSPSGRAPDTQYF
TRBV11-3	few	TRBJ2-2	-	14	TGTGCCAGCAGCCCGCCTGGACCCACCCGGGAGCTGTTTTTT	CASSPPGPTRELFF
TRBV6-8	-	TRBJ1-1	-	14	TGTGCCAGCAGTTACTCGAGCAAGGGGACTGAAGCTTTCTTT	CASSYSSKGTEAFF
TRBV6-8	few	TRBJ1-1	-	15	TGTGCCAGCAGTTACCGCAGTCAGAGAAACACTGAAGCTTTCTTT	CASSYRSQRNTEAFF
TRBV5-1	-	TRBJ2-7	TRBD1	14	TGCGCCAGCAGCTGGGGACAGGGGATTGACGAGCAGTACTTC	CASSWGQGIDEQYF
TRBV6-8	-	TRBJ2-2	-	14	TGTGCCTGCTCAGGGGAGTTGGTCACCGGGGAGCTGTTTTTT	CACSGELVTGELFF
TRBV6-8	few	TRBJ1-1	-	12	TGTGCCAGCAGTTATTTTGAAACTGAAGCTTTCTTT	CASSYFETEAFF
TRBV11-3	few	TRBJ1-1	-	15	TGTGCCAGCAGCCAGGAAGAAACAGGGAGGACTGAAGCTTTCTTT	CASSQEETGRTEAFF
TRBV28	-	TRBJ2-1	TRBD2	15	TGTGCCAGCAGTCCTACTAGCGGGAGTCACAATGAGCAGTTCTTC	CASSPTSGSHNEQFF
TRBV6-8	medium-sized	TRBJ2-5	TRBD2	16	TGTGCCAGCACTCCGGGACTAGCGGCCCAGGGGGAGACCCAGTACTTC	CASTPGLAAQGETQYF
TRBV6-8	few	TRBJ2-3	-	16	TGTGCCAGCAGTTACGGAGCGGGCGAGGGAGCAGATACGCAGTATTTT	CASSYGAGEGADTQYF
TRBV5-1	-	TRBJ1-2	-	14	TGCGCCAGCAGTCTGGGTCAGTCGAGCTATGGCTACACCTTC	CASSLGQSSYGYTF
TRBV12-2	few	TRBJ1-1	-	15	TGTGCCATTCGTGGGACAGGAACGAGGAACACTGAAGCTTTCTTT	CAIRGTGTRNTEAFF
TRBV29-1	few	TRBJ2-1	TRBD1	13	TGCAGCGTTGAAGATTGGGACAGGGGCGAGCAGTTCTTC	CSVEDWDRGEQFF
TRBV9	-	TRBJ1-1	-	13	TGTGCCAGCAGCGACGAACCCGACCCTGAAGCTTTCTTT	CASSDEPDPEAFF
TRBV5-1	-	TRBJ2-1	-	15	TGCGCCAGCATCCCGGGGGCAGGGATCTACAATGAGCAGTTCTTC	CASIPGAGIYNEQFF
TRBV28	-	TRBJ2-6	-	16	TGTGCCAGCAGCCAGGCGGGGTCCACCCTCCGCAACGTCCTGACTTTC	CASSQAGSTLRNVLTF
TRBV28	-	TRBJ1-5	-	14	TGTGCCAGCGATACAGGGAGCGGCAATCAGCCCCAGCATTTT	CASDTGSGNQPQHF
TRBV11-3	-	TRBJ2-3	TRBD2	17	TGTGCCAGCAGCTCCGGGACTAGCGGGAGTTGGACAGATACGCAGTATTTT	CASSSGTSGSWTDTQYF
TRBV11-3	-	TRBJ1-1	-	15	TGTGCCAGCAGCTTAGATCTGGCTGTGAACACTGAAGCTTTCTTT	CASSLDLAVNTEAFF
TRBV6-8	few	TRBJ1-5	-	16	TGTGCCAGCAGTTACCCCCCCCGGGGCCTGGATCAGCCCCAGCATTTT	CASSYPPRGLDQPQHF
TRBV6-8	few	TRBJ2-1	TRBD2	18	TGTGCCAGCAGTTTGTCCGGGACTAGCGGGCAGGCCTACAATGAGCAGTTCTTC	CASSLSGTSGQAYNEQFF
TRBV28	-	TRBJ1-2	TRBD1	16	TGTGCCAGCAGCGTCACAGGGGGCGCGTCTTTCTATGGCTACACCTTC	CASSVTGGASFYGYTF
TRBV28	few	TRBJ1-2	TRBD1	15	TGTGCCAGCAGTACTAATGGGCGGACAGGGGTCGGCTACACCTTC	CASSTNGRTGVGYTF
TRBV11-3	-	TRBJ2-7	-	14	TGTGCCAGCAGCTTAAGTGTGACGGATTACGAGCAGTACTTC	CASSLSVTDYEQYF
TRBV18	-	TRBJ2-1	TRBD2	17	TGTGCCAGCTCACCCTTCAGCGGGATAGACGCCTACAATGAGCAGTTCTTC	CASSPFSGIDAYNEQFF
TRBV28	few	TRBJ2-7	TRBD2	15	TGTGCCAGCAGTTTATCTGCTAGCGGGGACTACGAGCAGTACTTC	CASSLSASGDYEQYF
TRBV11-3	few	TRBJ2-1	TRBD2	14	TGTGCCAGCAGCGCAAGACTAGCGGGATCCGGTCCGTTCTTC	CASSARLAGSGPFF
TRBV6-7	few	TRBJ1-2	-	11	TGTGCCAGCAGCGATACACAGGGCTACACCTTC	CASSDTQGYTF